This TCR beta chain derives from a study of CD8+CD57+ T cells in acquired aplastic anemia. The CDR3 is 16 amino acids. Trimming took off 0 bases at V and 7 bases at J, with 13 bases between the two ends. Germline V gene sequence: CDR1 SGHDN, CDR2 FVKESK. This clonotype appeared many times. Patients sequenced had flow cytometry evidence of CD8+CD57+ cell expansion. TCR beta VDJ and CDR3 were profiled, and genomic DNA was the template. TCRdb reprocessed the reads with MiXCR, giving one entry per CDR3 protein. The sample contains roughly 500,000 distinct CDR3 sequences, around 33% of which appear only once.

The sequencing sample was made of sorted CD4+, CD8+, or CD8+CD57+ T cells (not recorded which) from PBMCs. The rearrangement joins TRBV14 to TRBJ1-6, with D hard to call. The clonotype was recovered from a human donor with aplastic anemia. CDR3: CASSQDLSPRNSPLHF. CDR3 sequence (DNA): TGTGCCAGCAGCCAAGATCTGTCCCCTCGCAATTCACCCCTCCACTTT.